What follows are 10 T cell receptor beta chains derived from one specimen sequenced in a study of T cells after posttransplantation cyclophosphamide. Cyclophosphamide on days +3 and +4 followed busulfan-fludarabine conditioning and a marrow graft. Sequencing used immunoSEQ multiplex PCR; TCRdb keeps in-frame clones, though not all of them. Of approximately 20,000 clones in the sample, roughly 87% were seen once. This specimen consisted of PBMCs, obtained after allogeneic stem cell transplant with posttransplant cyclophosphamide. These receptors originate from a female patient between 40 and 50 years old who received an allogeneic stem cell transplant from a related donor, was CMV-positive, and had no GVHD. Part of the T cells may come from the graft donor.

The CDR3 DNA reads TGTGCCAGCAGTTTAGGCAGGGCATGGAAAATCAGCAATCAGCCCCAGCATTTT. It translates to CASSLGRAWKISNQPQHF. The chain couples TRBV28 to TRBJ1-5; a possible D gene is TRBD1 (5 bases). The germline gives CDR1 MDHEN, CDR2 SYDVKM. This CDR3 is built from 18 residues. The ends were cut back, 2 bases at V and 1 base at J, with 18 bases in the middle.

The chain carries TRBV5-1 and TRBJ2-5, with 11 bases matching TRBD1. This CDR3 is built from 16 residues. Germline V gene sequence: CDR1 SGHRS, CDR2 YFSETQ. The ends lost 4 bases at V and 5 bases at J; junction bases unmatched: 10. CDR3 nucleotide sequence: TGCGCCAGCAGCATTACCGGGACAGGGGGTGTGGAGACCCAGTACTTC. Translated, it gives CASSITGTGGVETQYF.

The rearrangement uses TRBV4-3 and TRBJ2-7; D is undetermined. Germline CDR1 and CDR2: LGHNA and YSLEER. The V and J ends lost 4 bases and 3 bases respectively, with 16 bases between them. The CDR3 is 15 residues long. The CDR3 spells CASSRSLSSRYEQYF. The CDR3 DNA reads TGCGCCAGCAGCCGCTCACTGAGCTCCCGCTACGAGCAGTACTTC.

The count of this clone is one. The chain joins TRBV27 to TRBJ2-3; 9 bases are shared with TRBD2. Trimming cost V 7 bases and J 6 bases; bases outside gene matches: 11. This CDR3 spans 15 amino acids. Germline V gene lookup returns CDR1 MNHEY and CDR2 SMNVEV (reference sequence). CDR3 nucleotide sequence: TGTGCCAGCACTCTAAGGGCGGGAGGGCCGGATACGCAGTATTTT. Its translation: CASTLRAGGPDTQYF.

The chain recombines TRBV9 with TRBJ2-3; a possible D gene is TRBD2 (8 bases). CDR1 is SGDLS, CDR2 YYNGEE, per germline. With 4 bases removed from V and 6 bases from J, the gap between germline ends came to 18 bases. The CDR3 contains 15 residues. CDR3 residues: CASSTGAGGADTQYF. In DNA, the CDR3 is TGTGCCAGCAGCACAGGGGCGGGAGGTGCGGATACGCAGTATTTT.

This clone was seen once. This chain connects TRBV7-8 to TRBJ2-1; 9 bases line up with TRBD2. The CDR3 runs to 16 residues. V dropped 5 bases and J dropped 4; count of bases not matched to a gene: 9. The germline V gene encodes CDR1 SGHVS and CDR2 FQNEAQ. CDR3 amino acids: CASSPLAGERYNEQFF. The DNA of the CDR3 is TGTGCCAGCAGCCCATTAGCGGGAGAAAGGTACAATGAGCAGTTCTTC.

V and J are TRBV18 and TRBJ2-1; 9 bases match TRBD2. J gave up 4 bases and V 3 bases, and 4 bases lay outside the gene matches. The CDR3 totals 15 residues. Germline loops: CDR1 KGHSH, CDR2 LQKENI. CDR3 nucleotides: TGTGCCAGCTCACCCAATAGCGGGAGTTACAATGAGCAGTTCTTC. Translation gives CASSPNSGSYNEQFF.

Worth noting for this clone: Other DNA sequences within the sample encode an identical CDR3. The chain couples TRBV5-4 to TRBJ2-7; perhaps TRBD2 as D (6 bases). The CDR3 is made up of 15 amino acids. Germline V gene lookup returns CDR1 SGHNT and CDR2 YYREEE (reference sequence). Trimming removed 4 bases from V and 6 bases from J, with 20 bases in between. CDR3 nucleotide sequence: TGTGCCAGCAGCCTGGGGGGACTTTCTGGGATCGAGCAGTACTTC. This sequence encodes CASSLGGLSGIEQYF.

The genes are TRBV7-2 and TRBJ2-2, with TRBD2 matching over 7 bases. Germline V lookup: CDR1 SGHTA, CDR2 FQGNSA. With 0 bases clipped from V and 6 bases from J, the junction kept 13 bases outside the gene matches. The CDR3 loop spans 18 amino acids. The CDR3 DNA reads TGTGCCAGCAGCTTAGCTCAACGGGAGGCCTGGATAGCCGGGGAGCTGTTTTTT. Protein product: CASSLAQREAWIAGELFF.

This chain connects TRBV28 to TRBJ2-1, with TRBD2 identical over 12 bases. The V gene end was trimmed by 6 bases and the J gene end by 6 bases; junction bases not matched to a gene: 9. This CDR3 has 16 amino acids. Germline values: CDR1 MDHEN, CDR2 SYDVKM. Here the CDR3 reads CASRAKLAGGRNEQFF. The DNA of the CDR3 is TGTGCCAGCAGGGCTAAACTAGCGGGAGGTCGCAATGAGCAGTTCTTC.